The 9 T cell receptor beta chains reported below all come from one sample, sequenced in a study of T-cell reconstitution after alpha-beta-depleted transplantation in children. Using unique molecular identifiers, the investigators prepared the TCRbeta library. Using its own MiXCR run on the PCR reads, TCRdb lists one record per CDR3 protein. The top ten clones hold over 15% of a sample with 130,000 to 150,000 distinct CDR3 sequences, roughly 8.8% of them seen once. The sample consisted of PBMCs, mostly from graft donor cells, taken 180 days after TCRalphabeta/CD19-depleted stem cell transplant. The receptor source for this set is a female patient aged 2-10 years who had a stem cell transplant for congenital amegakaryocytic thrombocytopenia, so the T cells may come from the graft donor.

The gene calls are TRBV6-2 or TRBV6-3 and TRBJ2-7; 7 nucleotides line up with TRBD1. From germline, CDR1 is MNHEY and CDR2 SVGEGT. CDR3 size: 12 residues. Germline trimming cut 6 bases from V and 6 bases from J; bases unmatched to any gene: 5. This chain's CDR3 is CASSKDRVEQYF. In DNA, the CDR3 is TGTGCCAGCAGCAAAGACAGGGTCGAGCAGTACTTC.

As regards this clonotype: With a much larger clone just one base away, this may be a read error. This chain links TRBV7-2 with TRBJ1-2, with TRBD1 as a possible D gene (5 bases). The CDR3 is 15 residues long. Per the germline V gene, CDR1 is SGHTA and CDR2 is FQGNSA. V was pared by 5 bases and J by 4 bases, with 17 bases between. The DNA for the CDR3 is TGTGCCAGCAGCGTCATGGGGCACAGTTCCTATGGCTACACCTTC. Encoded protein: CASSVMGHSSYGYTF.

This clonotype has ten or more counts. The V and J genes are TRBV6-1 and TRBJ1-2; 9 positions agree with TRBD1. This CDR3 spans 14 amino acids. CDR1 is MNHNS and CDR2 is SASEGT in the germline V gene. Trimming took 8 bases from V and 3 from J; bases not matched to a gene: 7. The CDR3 nucleotides read TGTGCCAGCTGTAATGACAGGGGGGACTATGGCTACACCTTC. It encodes CASCNDRGDYGYTF.

This clonotype was picked up many times. This chain joins TRBV11-3 and TRBJ2-2; unclear D gene. The ends were cut back, 0 bases at V and 6 bases at J, with 11 bases in the middle. Germline V gives CDR1 SGHNT, CDR2 YENEEA. The CDR3 spans 15 residues. DNA of the CDR3: TGTGCCAGCAGCTTAGACCGGGCCCCCCCCGGGGAGCTGTTTTTT. The encoded protein is CASSLDRAPPGELFF. Filled out from reference TRBV11-3 and TRBJ2-2, the complete variable domain reads EAGVVQSPRYKIIEKKQPVAFWCNPISGHNTLYWYLQNLGQGPELLIRYENEEAVDDSQLPKDRFSAERLKGVDSTLKIQPAELGDSAVYLCASSLDRAPPGELFFGEGSRLTVL.

This clonotype was seen ten or more times. Germline is not matched at one junction end, which may reflect a read error. This chain joins TRBV5-1 and TRBJ2-1; the match to TRBD2 covers 10 bases. Germline V gene lookup returns CDR1 SGHRS and CDR2 YFSETQ. This CDR3 region has 15 residues. CDR3 in DNA: TGCGCCAGCAGCAAGGGACTAGCGAACTACCATGAGCAGTTCTTC. Translated, it gives CASSKGLANYHEQFF. The entire variable domain, with the rest obtained from reference TRBV5-1 and TRBJ2-1, is as follows: KAGVTQTPRYLIKTRGQQVTLSCSPISGHRSVSWYQQTPGQGLQFLFEYFSETQRNKGNFPGRFSGRQFSNSRSEMNVSTLELGDSALYLCASSKGLANYHEQFFGPGTRLTVL.

J is TRBJ2-1 and V is TRBV6-2 or TRBV6-3; the match to TRBD2 covers 14 bases. The CDR3 has 15 residues. V lost 5 bases to trimming and J lost 8 bases; unmatched junction nucleotides: 5. Germline CDR1 is MNHEY and CDR2 is SVGEGT. The CDR3 DNA reads TGTGCCAGCAGTAAGACTAGCGGGAGGGGGGATGAGCAGTTCTTC. It is translated as CASSKTSGRGDEQFF.

Many counts were recorded for this clonotype. The chain employs TRBV4-3 and TRBJ2-1; TRBD2 might be the D (5 bases). CDR1 is LGHNA, CDR2 YSLEER, per germline. There are 13 residues in the CDR3. The V end was cut by 1 base, the J end by 10 bases, with 11 bases between. Here the CDR3 reads CASSQGSWEEQFF. In DNA form, the CDR3 reads TGCGCCAGCAGCCAAGGGTCGTGGGAGGAGCAGTTCTTC.

This clonotype occurred many times. The J gene is TRBJ2-7, the V gene TRBV25-1; D may be TRBD1 (5 bases). The CDR3 has 14 amino acids. Trimming took off 3 bases at V and 1 base at J, with 10 bases between the two ends. Germline V lookup: CDR1 MGHDK, CDR2 SYGVNS. The CDR3 nucleotides are TGTGCCAGCAGTGAGCCCGACAGTTCCTACGAGCAGTACTTC. As protein: CASSEPDSSYEQYF.

The chain couples TRBV20-1 to TRBJ1-2; the match to TRBD1 covers 9 bases. This CDR3 contains 18 residues. CDR1 DFQATT and CDR2 SNEGSKA come from the germline V gene (reference sequence). V gave up 0 bases and J gave up 0 bases; unmatched junction bases: 11. CDR3 nucleotide sequence: TGCAGTGCTAGAGATCTGCACACCGGGACAGGGACTAACTATGGCTACACCTTC. This translates into CSARDLHTGTGTNYGYTF.